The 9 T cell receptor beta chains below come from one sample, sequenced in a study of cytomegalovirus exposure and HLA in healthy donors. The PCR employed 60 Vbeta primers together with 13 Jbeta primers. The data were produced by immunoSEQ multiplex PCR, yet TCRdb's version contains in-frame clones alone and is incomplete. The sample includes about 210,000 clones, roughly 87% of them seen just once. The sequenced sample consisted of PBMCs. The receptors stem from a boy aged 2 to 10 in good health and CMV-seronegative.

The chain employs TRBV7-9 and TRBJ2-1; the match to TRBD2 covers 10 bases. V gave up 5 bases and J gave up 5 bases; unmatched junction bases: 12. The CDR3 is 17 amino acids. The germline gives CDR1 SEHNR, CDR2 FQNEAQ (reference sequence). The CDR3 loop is CASSTKLLAGRDNEQFF. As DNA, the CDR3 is TGTGCCAGCAGCACAAAACTACTAGCGGGACGAGACAATGAGCAGTTCTTC.

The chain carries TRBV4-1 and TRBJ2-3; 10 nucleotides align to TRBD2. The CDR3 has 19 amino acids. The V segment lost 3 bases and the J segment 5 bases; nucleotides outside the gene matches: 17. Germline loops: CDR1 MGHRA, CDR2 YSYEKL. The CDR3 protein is CASSQRHFRAGGPLDTQYF. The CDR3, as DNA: TGCGCCAGCAGCCAGAGGCATTTTCGAGCGGGAGGGCCATTAGATACGCAGTATTTT.

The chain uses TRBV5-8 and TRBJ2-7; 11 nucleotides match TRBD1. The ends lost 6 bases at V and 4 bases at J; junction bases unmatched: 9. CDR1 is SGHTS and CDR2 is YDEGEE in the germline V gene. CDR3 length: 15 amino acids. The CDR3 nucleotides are TGTGCCAGCAACCACCCCGGACAGGGGGCGTACGAGCAGTACTTC. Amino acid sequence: CASNHPGQGAYEQYF.

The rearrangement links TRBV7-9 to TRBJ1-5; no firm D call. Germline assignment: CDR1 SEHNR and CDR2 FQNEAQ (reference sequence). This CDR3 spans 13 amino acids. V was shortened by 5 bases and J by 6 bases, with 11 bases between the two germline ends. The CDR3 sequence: CASSPGLVQPQHF. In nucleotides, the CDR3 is TGTGCCAGCAGCCCAGGCCTGGTTCAGCCCCAGCATTTT.

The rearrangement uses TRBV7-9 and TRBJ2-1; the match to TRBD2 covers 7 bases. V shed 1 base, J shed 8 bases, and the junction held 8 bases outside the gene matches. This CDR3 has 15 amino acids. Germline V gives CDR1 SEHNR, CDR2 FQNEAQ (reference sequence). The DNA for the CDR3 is TGTGCCAGCAGCTTAGGGACTAGTTTGTTCGATGAGCAGTTCTTC. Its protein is CASSLGTSLFDEQFF.

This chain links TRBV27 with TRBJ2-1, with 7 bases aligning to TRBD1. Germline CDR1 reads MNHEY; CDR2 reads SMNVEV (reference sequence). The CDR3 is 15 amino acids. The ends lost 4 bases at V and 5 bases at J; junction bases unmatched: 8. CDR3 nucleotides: TGTGCCAGCAGTTCCGGGACAGCTAACAACAATGAGCAGTTCTTC. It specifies CASSSGTANNNEQFF.

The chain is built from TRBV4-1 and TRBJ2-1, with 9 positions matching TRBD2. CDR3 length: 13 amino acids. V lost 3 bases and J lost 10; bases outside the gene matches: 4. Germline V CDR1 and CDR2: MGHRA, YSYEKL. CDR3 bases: TGCGCCAGCAGCCACCCAAGCGGGAGGGAGCAGTTCTTC. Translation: CASSHPSGREQFF.

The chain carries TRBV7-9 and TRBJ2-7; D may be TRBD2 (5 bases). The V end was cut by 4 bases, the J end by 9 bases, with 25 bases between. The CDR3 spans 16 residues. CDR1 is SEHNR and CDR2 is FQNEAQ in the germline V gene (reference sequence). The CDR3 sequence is CASSSNKPDSDLGQYF. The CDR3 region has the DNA TGTGCCAGCAGCTCAAACAAACCGGACTCAGACCTCGGGCAGTACTTC.

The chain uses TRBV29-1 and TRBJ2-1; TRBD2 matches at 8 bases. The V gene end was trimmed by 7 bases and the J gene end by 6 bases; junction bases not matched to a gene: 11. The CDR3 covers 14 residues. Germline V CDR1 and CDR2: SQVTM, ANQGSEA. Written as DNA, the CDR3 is TGCAGCGCCGCGGGACTAGTTTACTTCAATGAGCAGTTCTTC. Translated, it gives CSAAGLVYFNEQFF.